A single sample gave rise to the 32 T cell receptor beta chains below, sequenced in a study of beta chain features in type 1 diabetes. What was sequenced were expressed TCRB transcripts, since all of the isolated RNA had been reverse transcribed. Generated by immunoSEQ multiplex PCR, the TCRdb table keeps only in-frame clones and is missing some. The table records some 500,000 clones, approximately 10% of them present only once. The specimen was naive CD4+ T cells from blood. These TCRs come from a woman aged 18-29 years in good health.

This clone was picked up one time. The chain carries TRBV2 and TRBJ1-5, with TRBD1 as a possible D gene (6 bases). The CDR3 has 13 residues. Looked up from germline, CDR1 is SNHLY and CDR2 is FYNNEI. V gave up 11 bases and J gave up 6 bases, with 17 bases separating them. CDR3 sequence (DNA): TGTGCCGTCCGGCGGGGGGCCACTCAGCCCCAGCATTTT. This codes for CAVRRGATQPQHF.

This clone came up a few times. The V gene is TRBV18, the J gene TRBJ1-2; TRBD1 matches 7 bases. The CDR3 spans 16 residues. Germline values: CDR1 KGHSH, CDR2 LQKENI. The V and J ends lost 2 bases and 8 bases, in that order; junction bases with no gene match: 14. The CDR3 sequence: CASSPTLDRILYGYTF. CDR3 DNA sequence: TGTGCCAGCTCACCAACTTTGGACAGGATTCTTTACGGCTACACCTTC.

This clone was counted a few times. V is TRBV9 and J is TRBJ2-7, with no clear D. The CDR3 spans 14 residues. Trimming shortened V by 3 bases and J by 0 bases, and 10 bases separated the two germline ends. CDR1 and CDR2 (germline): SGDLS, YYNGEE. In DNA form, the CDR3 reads TGTGCCAGCAGCGCGGGTACCCCCTCCTACGAGCAGTACTTC. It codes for CASSAGTPSYEQYF.

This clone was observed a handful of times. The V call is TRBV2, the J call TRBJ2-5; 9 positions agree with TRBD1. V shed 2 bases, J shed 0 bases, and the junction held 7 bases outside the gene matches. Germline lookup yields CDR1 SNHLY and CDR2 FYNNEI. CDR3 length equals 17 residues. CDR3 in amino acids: CASSELQGAGYQETQYF. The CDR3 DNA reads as TGTGCCAGCAGTGAATTACAGGGGGCCGGTTACCAAGAGACCCAGTACTTC.

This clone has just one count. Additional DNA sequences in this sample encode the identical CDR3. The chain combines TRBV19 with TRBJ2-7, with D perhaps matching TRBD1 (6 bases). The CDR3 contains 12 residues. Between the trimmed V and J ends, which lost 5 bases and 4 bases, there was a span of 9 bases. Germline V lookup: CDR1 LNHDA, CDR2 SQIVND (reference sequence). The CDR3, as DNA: TGTGCCAGTAGTCCCCAGGGGTACGAGCAGTACTTC. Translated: CASSPQGYEQYF.

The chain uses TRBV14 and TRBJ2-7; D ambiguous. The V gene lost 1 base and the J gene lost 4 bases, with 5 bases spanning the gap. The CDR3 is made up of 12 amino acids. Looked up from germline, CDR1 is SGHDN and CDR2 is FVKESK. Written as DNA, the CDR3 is TGTGCCAGCAGCCAAGCGAGATACGAGCAGTACTTC. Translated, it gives CASSQARYEQYF.

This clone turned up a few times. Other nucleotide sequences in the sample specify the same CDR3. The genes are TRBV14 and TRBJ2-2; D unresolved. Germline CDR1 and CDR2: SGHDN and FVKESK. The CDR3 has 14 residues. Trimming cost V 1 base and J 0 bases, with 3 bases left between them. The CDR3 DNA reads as TGTGCCAGCAGCCAAGGGCCGAACACCGGGGAGCTGTTTTTT. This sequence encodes CASSQGPNTGELFF. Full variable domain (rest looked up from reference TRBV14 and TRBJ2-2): EAGVTQFPSHSVIEKGQTVTLRCDPISGHDNLYWYRRVMGKEIKFLLHFVKESKQDESGMPNNRFLAERTGGTYSTLKVQPAELEDSGVYFCASSQGPNTGELFFGEGSRLTVL.

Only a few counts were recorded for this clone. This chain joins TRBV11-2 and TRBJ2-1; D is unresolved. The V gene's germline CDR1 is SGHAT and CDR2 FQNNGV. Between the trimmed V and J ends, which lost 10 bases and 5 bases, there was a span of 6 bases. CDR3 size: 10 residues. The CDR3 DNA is TGTGCCACAGGCCACAATGAGCAGTTCTTC. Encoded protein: CATGHNEQFF.

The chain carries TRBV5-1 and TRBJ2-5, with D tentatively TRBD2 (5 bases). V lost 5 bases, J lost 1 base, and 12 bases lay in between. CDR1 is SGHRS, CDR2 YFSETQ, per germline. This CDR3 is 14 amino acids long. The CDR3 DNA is TGCGCCAGCAGGGTCGGGAACAGCCAAGAGACCCAGTACTTC. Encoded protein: CASRVGNSQETQYF.

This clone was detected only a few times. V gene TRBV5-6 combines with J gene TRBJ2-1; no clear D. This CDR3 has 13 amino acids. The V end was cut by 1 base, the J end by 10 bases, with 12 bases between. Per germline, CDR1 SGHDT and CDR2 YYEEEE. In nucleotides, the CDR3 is TGTGCCAGCAGCTTGAGTGGGATAGGGGAGCAGTTCTTC. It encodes CASSLSGIGEQFF.

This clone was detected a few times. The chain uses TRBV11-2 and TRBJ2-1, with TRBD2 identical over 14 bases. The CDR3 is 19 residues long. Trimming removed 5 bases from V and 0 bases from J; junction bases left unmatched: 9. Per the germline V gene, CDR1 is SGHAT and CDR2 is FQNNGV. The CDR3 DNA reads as TGTGCCAGCAGCCAAGGACTAGCGGGAGGACAATTCTCCTACAATGAGCAGTTCTTC. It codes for CASSQGLAGGQFSYNEQFF.

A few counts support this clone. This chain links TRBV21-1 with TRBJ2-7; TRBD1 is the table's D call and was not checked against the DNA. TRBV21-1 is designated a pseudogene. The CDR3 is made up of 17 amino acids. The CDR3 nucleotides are TGTGCCAGTAGAAAAGGGACCAAGGACATTACCTCCTACGAGCAGTACGTC. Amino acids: CASRKGTKDITSYEQYV.

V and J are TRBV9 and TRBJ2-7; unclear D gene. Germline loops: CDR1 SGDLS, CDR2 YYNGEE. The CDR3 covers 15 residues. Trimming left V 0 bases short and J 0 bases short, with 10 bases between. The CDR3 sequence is CASSVGPINSYEQYF. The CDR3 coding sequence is TGTGCCAGCAGCGTAGGACCGATAAACTCCTACGAGCAGTACTTC.

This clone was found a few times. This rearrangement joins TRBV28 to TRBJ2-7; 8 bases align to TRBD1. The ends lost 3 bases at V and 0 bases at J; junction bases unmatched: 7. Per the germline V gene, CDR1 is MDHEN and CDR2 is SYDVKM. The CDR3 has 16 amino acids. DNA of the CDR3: TGTGCCAGCAGTTTCCACGGAGGACAGGGCTCCTACGAGCAGTACGTC. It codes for CASSFHGGQGSYEQYV.

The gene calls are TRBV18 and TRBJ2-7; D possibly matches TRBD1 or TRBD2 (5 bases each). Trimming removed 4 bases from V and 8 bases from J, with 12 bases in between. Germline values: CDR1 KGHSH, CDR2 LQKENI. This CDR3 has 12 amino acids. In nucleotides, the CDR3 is TGTGCCAGCTCACTCCCAGGGACGCAGCAGTACTTC. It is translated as CASSLPGTQQYF. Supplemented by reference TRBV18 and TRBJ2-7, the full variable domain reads NAGVMQNPRHLVRRRGQEARLRCSPMKGHSHVYWYRQLPEEGLKFMVYLQKENIIDESGMPKERFSAEFPKEGPSILRIQQVVRGDSAAYFCASSLPGTQQYFGPGTRLTVT.

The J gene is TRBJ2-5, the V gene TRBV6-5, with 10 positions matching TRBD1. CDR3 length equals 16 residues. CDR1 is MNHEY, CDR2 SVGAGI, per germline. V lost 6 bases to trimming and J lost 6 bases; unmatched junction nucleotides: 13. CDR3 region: CASSYPGTGVMKTQYF. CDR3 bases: TGTGCCAGCAGCTACCCCGGGACAGGGGTGATGAAGACCCAGTACTTC.

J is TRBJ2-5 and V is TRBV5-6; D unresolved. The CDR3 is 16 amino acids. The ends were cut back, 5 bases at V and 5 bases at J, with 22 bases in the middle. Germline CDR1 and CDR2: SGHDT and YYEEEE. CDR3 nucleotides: TGTGCCAGCAGGGGGTTGGGCGACATACTGATGGAGACCCAGTACTTC. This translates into CASRGLGDILMETQYF.

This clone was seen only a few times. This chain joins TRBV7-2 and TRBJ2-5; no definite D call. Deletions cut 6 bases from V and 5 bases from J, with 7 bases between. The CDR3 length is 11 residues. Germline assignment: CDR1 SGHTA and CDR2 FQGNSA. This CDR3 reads CASSALETQYF. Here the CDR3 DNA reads TGTGCCAGCAGTGCCCTGGAGACCCAGTACTTC.

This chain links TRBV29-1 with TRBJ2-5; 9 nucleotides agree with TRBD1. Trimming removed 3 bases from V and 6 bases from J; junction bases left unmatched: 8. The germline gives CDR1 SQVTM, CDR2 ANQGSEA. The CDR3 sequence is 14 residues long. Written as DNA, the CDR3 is TGCAGCGTTGATGTACAGGGGGCTTTAAAGACCCAGTACTTC. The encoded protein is CSVDVQGALKTQYF.

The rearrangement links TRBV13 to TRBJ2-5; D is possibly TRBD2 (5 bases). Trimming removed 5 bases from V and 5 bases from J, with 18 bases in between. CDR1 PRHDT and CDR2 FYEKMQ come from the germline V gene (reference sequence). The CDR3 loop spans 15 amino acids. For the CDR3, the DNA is TGTGCCAGCAGCAACTCTGGACGCCGAGGGGAGACCCAGTACTTC. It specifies CASSNSGRRGETQYF.

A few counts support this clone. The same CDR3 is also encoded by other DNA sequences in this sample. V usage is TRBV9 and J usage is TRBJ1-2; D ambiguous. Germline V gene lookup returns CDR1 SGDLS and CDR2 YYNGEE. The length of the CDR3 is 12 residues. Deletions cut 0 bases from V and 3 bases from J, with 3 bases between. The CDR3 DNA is TGTGCCAGCAGCGTAGGACACTATGGCTACACCTTC. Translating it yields CASSVGHYGYTF.

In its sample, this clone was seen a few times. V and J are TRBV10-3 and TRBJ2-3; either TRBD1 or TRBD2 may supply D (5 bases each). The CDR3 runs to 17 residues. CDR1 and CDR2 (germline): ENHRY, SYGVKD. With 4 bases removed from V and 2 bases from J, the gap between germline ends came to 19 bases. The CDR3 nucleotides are TGTGCCATCAGTGGCCGGTCCGAGGGGTCGTTCACAGATACGCAGTATTTT. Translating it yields CAISGRSEGSFTDTQYF.

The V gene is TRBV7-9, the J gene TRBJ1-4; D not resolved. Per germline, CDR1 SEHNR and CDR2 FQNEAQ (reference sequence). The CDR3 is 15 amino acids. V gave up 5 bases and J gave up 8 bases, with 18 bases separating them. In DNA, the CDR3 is TGTGCCAGCAGCCCCTATGTAGGAGGGAACGAAAAACTGTTTTTT. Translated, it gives CASSPYVGGNEKLFF.

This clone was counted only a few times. CDR3: CASSFVPGQPIYGYTF. CDR3 DNA sequence: TGTGCCAGCAGCTTCGTACCGGGACAGCCGATCTATGGCTACACCTTC. The rearrangement links TRBV7-2 to TRBJ1-2, with 7 bases aligning to TRBD1. CDR1 and CDR2 (germline): SGHTA, FQGNSA. The length of the CDR3 is 16 residues. V lost 3 bases to trimming and J lost 4 bases; unmatched junction nucleotides: 11.

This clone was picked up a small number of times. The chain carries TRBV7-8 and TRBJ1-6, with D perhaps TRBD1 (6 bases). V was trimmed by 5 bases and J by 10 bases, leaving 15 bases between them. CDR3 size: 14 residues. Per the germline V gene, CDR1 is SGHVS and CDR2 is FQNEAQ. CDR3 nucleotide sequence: TGTGCCAGCAGCCCTGACAGGACCGTCTCACCCCTCCACTTT. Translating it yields CASSPDRTVSPLHF.

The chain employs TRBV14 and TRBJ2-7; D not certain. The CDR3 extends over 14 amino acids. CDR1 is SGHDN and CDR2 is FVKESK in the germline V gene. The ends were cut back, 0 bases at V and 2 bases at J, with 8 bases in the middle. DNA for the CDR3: TGTGCCAGCAGCCAAGATGTGGGTCCCTACGAGCAGTACTTC. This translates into CASSQDVGPYEQYF.

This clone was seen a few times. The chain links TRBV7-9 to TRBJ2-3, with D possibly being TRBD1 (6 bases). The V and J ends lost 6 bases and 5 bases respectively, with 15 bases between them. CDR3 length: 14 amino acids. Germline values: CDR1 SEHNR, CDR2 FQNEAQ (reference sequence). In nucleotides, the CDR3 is TGTGCCAGCAGAGTAGGTTCAGGGGAAGATACGCAGTATTTT. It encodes CASRVGSGEDTQYF.

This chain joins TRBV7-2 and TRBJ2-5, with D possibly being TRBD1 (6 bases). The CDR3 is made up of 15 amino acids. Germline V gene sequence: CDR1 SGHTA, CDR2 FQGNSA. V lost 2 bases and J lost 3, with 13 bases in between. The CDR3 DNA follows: TGTGCCAGCAGCTTATACGGGACAAGAGAAGAGACCCAGTACTTC. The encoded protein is CASSLYGTREETQYF.

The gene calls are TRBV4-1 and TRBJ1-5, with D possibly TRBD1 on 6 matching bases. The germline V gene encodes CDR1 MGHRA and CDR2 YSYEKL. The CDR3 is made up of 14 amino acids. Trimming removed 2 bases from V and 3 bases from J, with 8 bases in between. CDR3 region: CASSQSGANQPQHF. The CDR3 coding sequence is TGCGCCAGCAGCCAATCAGGGGCCAATCAGCCCCAGCATTTT.

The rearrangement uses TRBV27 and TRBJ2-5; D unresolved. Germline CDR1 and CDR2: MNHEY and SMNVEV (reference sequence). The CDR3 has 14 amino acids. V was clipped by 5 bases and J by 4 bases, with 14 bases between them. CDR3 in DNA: TGTGCCAGCAGTCGGATTAGGGCAGGAGAGACCCAGTACTTC. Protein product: CASSRIRAGETQYF.

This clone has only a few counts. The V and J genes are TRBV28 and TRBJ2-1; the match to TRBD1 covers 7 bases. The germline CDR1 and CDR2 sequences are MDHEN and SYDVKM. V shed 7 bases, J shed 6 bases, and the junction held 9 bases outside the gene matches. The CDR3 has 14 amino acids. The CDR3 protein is CASIHRDRANEQFF. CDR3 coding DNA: TGTGCCAGCATACACCGGGACAGAGCCAATGAGCAGTTCTTC.

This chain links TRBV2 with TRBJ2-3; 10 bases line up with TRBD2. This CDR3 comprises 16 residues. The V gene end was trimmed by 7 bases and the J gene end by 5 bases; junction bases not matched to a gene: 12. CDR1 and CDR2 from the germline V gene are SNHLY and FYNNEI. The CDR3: CASTSRLAGEQDTQYF. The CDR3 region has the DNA TGTGCCAGCACCTCCCGGCTAGCGGGGGAACAAGATACGCAGTATTTT.